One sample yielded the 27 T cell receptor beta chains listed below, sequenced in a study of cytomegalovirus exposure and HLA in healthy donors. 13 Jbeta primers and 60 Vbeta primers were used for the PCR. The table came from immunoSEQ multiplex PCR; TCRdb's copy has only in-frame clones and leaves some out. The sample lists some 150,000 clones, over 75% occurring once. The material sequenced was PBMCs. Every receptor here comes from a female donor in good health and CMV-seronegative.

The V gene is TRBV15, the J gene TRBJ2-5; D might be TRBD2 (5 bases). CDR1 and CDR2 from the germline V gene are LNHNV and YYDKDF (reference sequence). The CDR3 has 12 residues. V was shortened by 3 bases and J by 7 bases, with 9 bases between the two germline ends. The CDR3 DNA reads TGTGCCACCAGCAGCGAGGGTGGGACCCAGTACTTC. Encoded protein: CATSSEGGTQYF.

The CDR3: CASSPPGVVAKNIQYF. The DNA of the CDR3 is TGTGCCAGCTCACCACCAGGGGTTGTAGCCAAAAACATTCAGTACTTC. The J gene is TRBJ2-4, the V gene TRBV18; D may be TRBD1 (5 bases). Germline V gene lookup returns CDR1 KGHSH and CDR2 LQKENI. The CDR3 consists of 16 residues. V lost 0 bases, J lost 0 bases, and 9 bases lay in between.

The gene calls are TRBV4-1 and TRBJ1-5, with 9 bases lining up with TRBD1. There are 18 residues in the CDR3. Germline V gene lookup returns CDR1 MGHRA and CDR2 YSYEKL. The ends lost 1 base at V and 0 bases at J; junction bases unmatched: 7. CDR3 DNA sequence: TGCGCCAGCAGCCAAGTGGACAGGGGAGGTTATAGCAATCAGCCCCAGCATTTT. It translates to CASSQVDRGGYSNQPQHF.

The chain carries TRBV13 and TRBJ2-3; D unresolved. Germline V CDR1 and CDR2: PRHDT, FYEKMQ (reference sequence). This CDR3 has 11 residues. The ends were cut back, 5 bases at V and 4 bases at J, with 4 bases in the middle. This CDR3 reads CASSGPDTQYF. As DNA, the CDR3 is TGTGCCAGCAGCGGGCCAGATACGCAGTATTTT.

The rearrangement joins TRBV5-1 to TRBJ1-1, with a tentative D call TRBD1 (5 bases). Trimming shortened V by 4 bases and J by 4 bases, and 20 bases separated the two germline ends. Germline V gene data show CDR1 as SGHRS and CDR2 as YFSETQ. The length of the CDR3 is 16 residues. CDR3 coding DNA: TGCGCCAGCAGCCAGGACCGGGGCGCGGGGGGCACTGAAGCTTTCTTT. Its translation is CASSQDRGAGGTEAFF.

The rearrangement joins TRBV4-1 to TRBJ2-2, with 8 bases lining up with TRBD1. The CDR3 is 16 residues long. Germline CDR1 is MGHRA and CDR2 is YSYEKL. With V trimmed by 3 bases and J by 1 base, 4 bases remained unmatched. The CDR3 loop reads CASSQDREWNTGELFF. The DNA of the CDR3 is TGCGCCAGCAGCCAGGACAGGGAGTGGAACACCGGGGAGCTGTTTTTT.

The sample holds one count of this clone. CDR3 sequence reads: CASRQGPNTEAFF. The CDR3 DNA follows: TGTGCCAGTCGCCAGGGCCCGAACACTGAAGCTTTCTTT. V is TRBV27 and J is TRBJ1-1, with D tentatively TRBD1 (5 bases). The germline gives CDR1 MNHEY, CDR2 SMNVEV (reference sequence). The CDR3 extends over 13 amino acids. Between the trimmed V and J ends, which lost 9 bases and 1 base, there was a span of 12 bases.

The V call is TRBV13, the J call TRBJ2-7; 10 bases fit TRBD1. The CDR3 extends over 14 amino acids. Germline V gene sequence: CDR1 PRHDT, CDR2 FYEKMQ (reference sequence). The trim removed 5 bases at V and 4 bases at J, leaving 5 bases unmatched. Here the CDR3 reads CASSPGTGVYEQYF. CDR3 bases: TGTGCCAGCAGCCCCGGGACAGGGGTATACGAGCAGTACTTC.

The CDR3 reads CASSLGDSSYEQYF. In DNA, the CDR3 is TGTGCCAGCAGCTTAGGGGACTCTTCCTACGAGCAGTACTTC. V and J are TRBV7-9 and TRBJ2-7, with D perhaps TRBD2 (6 bases). The CDR3 is 14 amino acids. Trimming stripped 1 base from V and 1 base from J, with 8 bases between. CDR1 is SEHNR and CDR2 is FQNEAQ in the germline V gene (reference sequence).

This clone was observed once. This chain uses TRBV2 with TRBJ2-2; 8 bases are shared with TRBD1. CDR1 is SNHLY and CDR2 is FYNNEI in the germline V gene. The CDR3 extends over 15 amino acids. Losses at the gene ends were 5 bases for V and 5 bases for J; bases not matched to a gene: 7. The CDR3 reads CASSPDQGATGELFF. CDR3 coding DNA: TGTGCCAGCAGTCCCGACCAGGGGGCGACCGGGGAGCTGTTTTTT. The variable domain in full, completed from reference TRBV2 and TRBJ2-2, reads EPEVTQTPSHQVTQMGQEVILRCVPISNHLYFYWYRQILGQKVEFLVSFYNNEISEKSEIFDDQFSVERPDGSNFTLKIRSTKLEDSAMYFCASSPDQGATGELFFGEGSRLTVL.

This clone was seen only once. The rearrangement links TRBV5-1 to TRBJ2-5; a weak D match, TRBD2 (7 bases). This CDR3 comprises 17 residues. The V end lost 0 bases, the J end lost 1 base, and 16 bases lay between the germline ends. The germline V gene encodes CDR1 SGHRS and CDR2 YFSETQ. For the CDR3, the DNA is TGCGCCAGCAGCTTGGCCTGGGGTGGGGGGGCCCAAGAGACCCAGTACTTC. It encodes CASSLAWGGGAQETQYF. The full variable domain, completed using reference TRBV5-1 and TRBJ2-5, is KAGVTQTPRYLIKTRGQQVTLSCSPISGHRSVSWYQQTPGQGLQFLFEYFSETQRNKGNFPGRFSGRQFSNSRSEMNVSTLELGDSALYLCASSLAWGGGAQETQYFGPGTRLLVL.

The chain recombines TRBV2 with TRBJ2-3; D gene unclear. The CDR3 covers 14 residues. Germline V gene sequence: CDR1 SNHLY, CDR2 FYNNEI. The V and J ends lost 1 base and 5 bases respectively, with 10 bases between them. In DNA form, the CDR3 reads TGTGCCAGCAGTGAAGTGACATCCGGAGATACGCAGTATTTT. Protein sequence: CASSEVTSGDTQYF.

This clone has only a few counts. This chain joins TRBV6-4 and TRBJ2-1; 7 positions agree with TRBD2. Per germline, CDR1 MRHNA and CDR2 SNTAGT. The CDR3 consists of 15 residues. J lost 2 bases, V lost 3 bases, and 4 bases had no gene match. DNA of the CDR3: TGTGCCAGCAGTGAGGCGGGAGAACCCTACAATGAGCAGTTCTTC. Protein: CASSEAGEPYNEQFF.

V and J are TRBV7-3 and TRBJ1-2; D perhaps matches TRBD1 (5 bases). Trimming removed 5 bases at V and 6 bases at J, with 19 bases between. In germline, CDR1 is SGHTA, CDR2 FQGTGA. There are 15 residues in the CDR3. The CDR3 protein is CASSPTGRVADGYTF. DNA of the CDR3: TGTGCCAGCAGCCCAACGGGCAGGGTTGCGGATGGCTACACCTTC.

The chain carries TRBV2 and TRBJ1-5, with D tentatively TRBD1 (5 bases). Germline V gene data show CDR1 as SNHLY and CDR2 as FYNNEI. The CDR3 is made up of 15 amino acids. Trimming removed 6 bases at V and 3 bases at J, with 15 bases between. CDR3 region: CASRLPGGDNQPQHF. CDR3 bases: TGTGCCAGCAGACTACCTGGAGGGGACAATCAGCCCCAGCATTTT.

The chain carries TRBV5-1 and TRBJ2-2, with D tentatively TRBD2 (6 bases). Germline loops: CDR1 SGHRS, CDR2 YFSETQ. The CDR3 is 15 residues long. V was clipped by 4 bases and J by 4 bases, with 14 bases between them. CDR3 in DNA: TGCGCCAGCAGCCTCCGGGACTTGGGCACCGGGGAGCTGTTTTTT. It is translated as CASSLRDLGTGELFF.

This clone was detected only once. The CDR3 protein is CASSTTGGNEKLFF. For the CDR3, the DNA is TGTGCCAGCTCAACGACAGGGGGGAATGAAAAACTGTTTTTT. This rearrangement joins TRBV18 to TRBJ1-4, with TRBD1 matching over 9 bases. Trimming removed 5 bases from V and 5 bases from J; junction bases left unmatched: 3. Germline values: CDR1 KGHSH, CDR2 LQKENI. This CDR3 comprises 14 residues.

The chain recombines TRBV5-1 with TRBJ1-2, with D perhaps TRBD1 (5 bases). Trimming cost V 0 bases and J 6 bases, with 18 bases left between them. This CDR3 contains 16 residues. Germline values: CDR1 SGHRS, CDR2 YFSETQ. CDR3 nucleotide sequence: TGCGCCAGCAGCTTGGTTGTACAGGACCTTCCCAATGGCTACACCTTC. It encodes CASSLVVQDLPNGYTF.

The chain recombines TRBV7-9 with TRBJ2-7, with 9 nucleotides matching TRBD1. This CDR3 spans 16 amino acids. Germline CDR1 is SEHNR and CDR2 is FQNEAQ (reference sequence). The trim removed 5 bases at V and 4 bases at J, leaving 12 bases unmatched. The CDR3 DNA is TGTGCCAGCAGCATGCCCCGGGGGACAGGGTTTTACGAGCAGTACTTC. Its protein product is CASSMPRGTGFYEQYF.

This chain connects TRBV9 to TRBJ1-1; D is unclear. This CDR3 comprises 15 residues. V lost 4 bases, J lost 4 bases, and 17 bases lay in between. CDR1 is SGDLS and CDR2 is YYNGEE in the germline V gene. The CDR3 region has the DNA TGTGCCAGCAGCACCGAGCGAGGGTGGGCCACTGAAGCTTTCTTT. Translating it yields CASSTERGWATEAFF.

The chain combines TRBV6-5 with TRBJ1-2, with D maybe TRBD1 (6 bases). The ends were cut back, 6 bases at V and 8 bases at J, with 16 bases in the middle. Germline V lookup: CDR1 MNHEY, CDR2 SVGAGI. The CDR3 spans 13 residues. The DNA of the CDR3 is TGTGCCAGCAGCTTGGGACACCCGGAGGGCTACACCTTC. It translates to CASSLGHPEGYTF.

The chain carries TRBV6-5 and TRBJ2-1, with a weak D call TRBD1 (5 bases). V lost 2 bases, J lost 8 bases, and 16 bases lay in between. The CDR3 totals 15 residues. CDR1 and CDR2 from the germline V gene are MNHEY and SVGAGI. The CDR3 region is CASSYDAGIAHEQFF. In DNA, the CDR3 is TGTGCCAGCAGTTACGATGCAGGGATAGCACATGAGCAGTTCTTC.

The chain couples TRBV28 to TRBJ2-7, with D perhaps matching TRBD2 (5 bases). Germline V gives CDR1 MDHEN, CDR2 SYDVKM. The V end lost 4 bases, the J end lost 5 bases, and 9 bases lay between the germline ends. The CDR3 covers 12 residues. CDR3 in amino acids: CASSSTGNEQYF. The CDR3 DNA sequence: TGTGCCAGCAGTTCGACGGGGAACGAGCAGTACTTC.

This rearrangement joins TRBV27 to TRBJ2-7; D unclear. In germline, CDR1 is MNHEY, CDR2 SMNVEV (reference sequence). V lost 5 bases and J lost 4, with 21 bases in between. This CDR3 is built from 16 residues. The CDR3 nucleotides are TGTGCCAGCAGTAGCCTCCGGCCGTACCCCGGGTACGAGCAGTACTTC. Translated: CASSSLRPYPGYEQYF.

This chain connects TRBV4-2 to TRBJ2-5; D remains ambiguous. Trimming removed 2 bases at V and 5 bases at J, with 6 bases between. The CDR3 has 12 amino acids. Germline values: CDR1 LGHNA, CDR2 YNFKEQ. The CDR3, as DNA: TGTGCCAGCAGCCAACACGGGGAGACCCAGTACTTC. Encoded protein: CASSQHGETQYF.

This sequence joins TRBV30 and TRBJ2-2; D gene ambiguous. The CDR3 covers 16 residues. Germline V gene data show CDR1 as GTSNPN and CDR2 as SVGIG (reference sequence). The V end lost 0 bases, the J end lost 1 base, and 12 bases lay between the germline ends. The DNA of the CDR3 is TGTGCCTGGAGTGTACGAAGTGGAGTGAACACCGGGGAGCTGTTTTTT. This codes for CAWSVRSGVNTGELFF.

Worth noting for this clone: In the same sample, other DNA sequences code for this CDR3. The CDR3 region has the DNA TGTGCCAGCAGTTACTCGAAGGACAGCTACTATGGCTACACCTTC. Amino acid sequence: CASSYSKDSYYGYTF. This chain connects TRBV6-5 to TRBJ1-2, with D perhaps TRBD1 (6 bases). Trimming removed 0 bases from V and 3 bases from J, with 11 bases in between. Germline V gene data show CDR1 as MNHEY and CDR2 as SVGAGI. The CDR3 is 15 amino acids.